The rows below give T cell receptor beta chains drawn from one sample of a study of shared clonotypes between healthy human individuals. The repertoire was sequenced with immunoSEQ multiplex PCR; TCRdb's copy has only in-frame clones and lacks some. Of roughly 2.2 million clones listed, roughly 90% are singletons. The sample taken for sequencing was naive CD4+ T cells from PBMCs. The receptors come from a man between 18 and 35 years old in good health. Some clones in this sample may be carry-over from other donors' samples. Each CDR3 is given with its conserved first and last residue. The order of the fields is CDR3 length, clone size, J gene, D gene, V gene, CDR3 protein, CDR3 DNA. D genes are given only for firm matches. The size of a clone is reported for some rows only, either as once, few or many, or as a class for expanded clones.

CDR3 length: 15; clone size: NA; J gene: TRBJ2-3; D gene: TRBD2; V gene: TRBV10-3; CDR3 protein: CAIRDGREPTDTQYF; CDR3 DNA: TGTGCCATCAGGGACGGGAGGGAACCCACAGATACGCAGTATTTT
CDR3 length: 14; clone size: NA; J gene: TRBJ1-1; D gene: NA; V gene: TRBV25-1; CDR3 protein: CASSDDMGNTEAFF; CDR3 DNA: TGTGCCAGCAGTGACGACATGGGGAACACTGAAGCTTTCTTT
CDR3 length: 17; clone size: NA; J gene: TRBJ1-2; D gene: NA; V gene: TRBV28; CDR3 protein: CASSDETRPGGSYGYTF; CDR3 DNA: TGTGCCAGCAGTGACGAGACACGCCCCGGAGGTAGCTATGGCTACACCTTC
CDR3 length: 10; clone size: NA; J gene: TRBJ1-1; D gene: NA; V gene: TRBV20-1; CDR3 protein: CRASHTEAFF; CDR3 DNA: TGCAGGGCGAGTCACACTGAAGCTTTCTTT
CDR3 length: 14; clone size: NA; J gene: TRBJ2-5; D gene: TRBD2; V gene: TRBV30; CDR3 protein: CAWRMGLAGETQYF; CDR3 DNA: TGTGCCTGGAGGATGGGACTAGCGGGAGAGACCCAGTACTTC
CDR3 length: 13; clone size: NA; J gene: TRBJ2-2; D gene: NA; V gene: TRBV29-1; CDR3 protein: CSVEALVAGELFF; CDR3 DNA: TGCAGCGTTGAGGCTTTAGTGGCCGGGGAGCTGTTTTTT
CDR3 length: 16; clone size: NA; J gene: TRBJ2-2; D gene: NA; V gene: TRBV28; CDR3 protein: CASRLQGQLSTGELFF; CDR3 DNA: TGTGCCAGCAGGCTTCAGGGACAACTCTCCACCGGGGAGCTGTTTTTT
CDR3 length: 14; clone size: once; J gene: TRBJ1-5; D gene: NA; V gene: TRBV28; CDR3 protein: CASSSAGVNQPQHF; CDR3 DNA: TGTGCCAGCAGTTCGGCGGGGGTTAATCAGCCCCAGCATTTT
CDR3 length: 12; clone size: NA; J gene: TRBJ1-2; D gene: NA; V gene: TRBV28; CDR3 protein: CASRKALDGYTF; CDR3 DNA: TGTGCCAGCAGGAAGGCCCTGGATGGCTACACCTTC
CDR3 length: 14; clone size: NA; J gene: TRBJ2-7; D gene: NA; V gene: TRBV4-2; CDR3 protein: CASSQGNRVHEQYF; CDR3 DNA: TGTGCCAGCAGCCAAGGGAACAGGGTACACGAGCAGTACTTC
CDR3 length: 14; clone size: NA; J gene: TRBJ2-1; D gene: TRBD2; V gene: TRBV5-1; CDR3 protein: CASNTGLADNEQFF; CDR3 DNA: TGCGCCAGCAACACGGGACTAGCAGACAATGAGCAGTTCTTC
CDR3 length: 15; clone size: NA; J gene: TRBJ1-5; D gene: NA; V gene: TRBV28; CDR3 protein: CASSLWGAKGWTQHF; CDR3 DNA: TGTGCCAGCAGTTTATGGGGGGCAAAGGGTTGGACCCAGCATTTT
CDR3 length: 16; clone size: NA; J gene: TRBJ2-1; D gene: TRBD1; V gene: TRBV4-1; CDR3 protein: CASSQTGGSSYNEQFF; CDR3 DNA: TGCGCCAGCAGCCAGACAGGGGGAAGCTCCTACAATGAGCAGTTCTTC
CDR3 length: 13; clone size: once; J gene: TRBJ2-5; D gene: TRBD2; V gene: TRBV7-9; CDR3 protein: CASELAGVETQYF; CDR3 DNA: TGTGCCAGCGAACTAGCGGGAGTAGAGACCCAGTACTTC
CDR3 length: 17; clone size: NA; J gene: TRBJ2-2; D gene: TRBD2; V gene: TRBV5-4; CDR3 protein: CASSLESGAGNTGELFF; CDR3 DNA: TGTGCCAGCAGCTTGGAGAGCGGGGCGGGAAACACCGGGGAGCTGTTTTTT
CDR3 length: 14; clone size: once; J gene: TRBJ2-7; D gene: TRBD1; V gene: TRBV5-4; CDR3 protein: CASSSGTGAYEQYF; CDR3 DNA: TGTGCCAGCAGCTCCGGGACAGGCGCCTACGAGCAGTACTTC
CDR3 length: 17; clone size: NA; J gene: TRBJ2-5; D gene: TRBD2; V gene: TRBV7-3; CDR3 protein: CASSLGTSGRKGETQYF; CDR3 DNA: TGTGCCAGCAGCTTAGGGACTAGCGGGAGAAAGGGAGAGACCCAGTACTTC
CDR3 length: 14; clone size: NA; J gene: TRBJ2-2; D gene: TRBD1; V gene: TRBV2; CDR3 protein: CASARDRAAGELFF; CDR3 DNA: TGTGCCAGTGCCCGGGACAGGGCGGCCGGGGAGCTGTTTTTT
CDR3 length: 17; clone size: once; J gene: TRBJ1-1; D gene: NA; V gene: TRBV6-9; CDR3 protein: CASSYSARVYMNTEAFF; CDR3 DNA: TGTGCCAGCAGTTATTCGGCGCGGGTATATATGAACACTGAAGCTTTCTTT
CDR3 length: 12; clone size: NA; J gene: TRBJ1-2; D gene: NA; V gene: TRBV2; CDR3 protein: CASSVGGPGYTF; CDR3 DNA: TGTGCCAGCAGTGTAGGGGGTCCCGGCTACACCTTC
CDR3 length: 15; clone size: NA; J gene: TRBJ1-2; D gene: NA; V gene: TRBV5-1; CDR3 protein: CASSSETGGVYGYTF; CDR3 DNA: TGCGCCAGCAGCTCTGAGACAGGTGGAGTCTATGGCTACACCTTC
CDR3 length: 13; clone size: NA; J gene: TRBJ2-3; D gene: NA; V gene: TRBV12-5; CDR3 protein: CASLELGTDTQYF; CDR3 DNA: TGTGCTAGTCTCGAGTTGGGGACAGATACGCAGTATTTT
CDR3 length: 14; clone size: NA; J gene: TRBJ1-5; D gene: NA; V gene: TRBV6-1; CDR3 protein: CASRLTWFNQPQHF; CDR3 DNA: TGTGCCAGCAGGCTTACATGGTTCAATCAGCCCCAGCATTTT
CDR3 length: 14; clone size: NA; J gene: TRBJ1-5; D gene: NA; V gene: TRBV9; CDR3 protein: CASSVGKTDQPQHF; CDR3 DNA: TGTGCCAGCAGCGTAGGGAAGACTGATCAGCCCCAGCATTTT
CDR3 length: 14; clone size: NA; J gene: TRBJ2-3; D gene: NA; V gene: TRBV29-1; CDR3 protein: CGIRAQHIADTQYF; CDR3 DNA: TGCGGAATTCGGGCTCAACATATAGCGGATACGCAGTATTTT
CDR3 length: 17; clone size: NA; J gene: TRBJ2-2; D gene: TRBD2; V gene: TRBV4-1; CDR3 protein: CASSLPRGGASTGELFF; CDR3 DNA: TGCGCCAGCAGCCTCCCTCGGGGGGGAGCTTCCACCGGGGAGCTGTTTTTT
CDR3 length: 15; clone size: NA; J gene: TRBJ2-1; D gene: TRBD1; V gene: TRBV7-3; CDR3 protein: CASAKDRSSYNEQFF; CDR3 DNA: TGTGCCAGCGCCAAGGACAGGAGCTCCTACAATGAGCAGTTCTTC
CDR3 length: 11; clone size: NA; J gene: TRBJ2-7; D gene: NA; V gene: TRBV20-1; CDR3 protein: CSANEKREQYF; CDR3 DNA: TGCAGTGCTAATGAAAAACGCGAGCAGTACTTC
CDR3 length: 16; clone size: NA; J gene: TRBJ2-7; D gene: NA; V gene: TRBV11-2; CDR3 protein: CASSSPLEYPTYEQYF; CDR3 DNA: TGTGCCAGCAGCTCCCCCCTGGAGTATCCCACCTACGAGCAGTACTTC
CDR3 length: 13; clone size: NA; J gene: TRBJ1-2; D gene: NA; V gene: TRBV11-2; CDR3 protein: CASSLDRRYGYTF; CDR3 DNA: TGTGCCAGCAGCTTAGATCGGAGGTATGGCTACACCTTC
CDR3 length: 15; clone size: NA; J gene: TRBJ2-1; D gene: TRBD1; V gene: TRBV7-2; CDR3 protein: CASSRGWTGIDEQFF; CDR3 DNA: TGTGCCAGCAGCCGTGGGTGGACAGGGATCGATGAGCAGTTCTTC
CDR3 length: 17; clone size: NA; J gene: TRBJ2-1; D gene: NA; V gene: TRBV5-1; CDR3 protein: CASGLGRERDSYNEQFF; CDR3 DNA: TGCGCCAGCGGGTTAGGAAGGGAGAGGGATTCCTACAATGAGCAGTTCTTC
CDR3 length: 14; clone size: NA; J gene: TRBJ1-1; D gene: TRBD1; V gene: TRBV7-3; CDR3 protein: CASSLTGANTEAFF; CDR3 DNA: TGTGCCAGCAGCTTGACAGGGGCGAACACTGAAGCTTTCTTT
CDR3 length: 15; clone size: NA; J gene: TRBJ2-7; D gene: NA; V gene: TRBV15; CDR3 protein: CATSGGRTGEYEQYF; CDR3 DNA: TGTGCCACCAGCGGGGGGAGGACAGGAGAGTACGAGCAGTACTTC
CDR3 length: 11; clone size: NA; J gene: TRBJ1-1; D gene: NA; V gene: TRBV12-5; CDR3 protein: CASGYGLEAFF; CDR3 DNA: TGTGCTAGTGGATATGGACTTGAAGCTTTCTTT
CDR3 length: 15; clone size: NA; J gene: TRBJ1-1; D gene: TRBD1; V gene: TRBV4-3; CDR3 protein: CASSQAGGAGTEAFF; CDR3 DNA: TGCGCCAGCAGCCAAGCAGGGGGCGCCGGCACTGAAGCTTTCTTT
CDR3 length: 14; clone size: NA; J gene: TRBJ2-1; D gene: NA; V gene: TRBV18; CDR3 protein: CASSPDRTINEQFF; CDR3 DNA: TGTGCCAGCTCACCGGACAGAACAATCAATGAGCAGTTCTTC
CDR3 length: 14; clone size: once; J gene: TRBJ2-2; D gene: NA; V gene: TRBV5-1; CDR3 protein: CASSLKLGSGELFF; CDR3 DNA: TGCGCCAGCAGCTTGAAATTGGGGTCCGGGGAGCTGTTTTTT
CDR3 length: 13; clone size: NA; J gene: TRBJ2-7; D gene: NA; V gene: TRBV10-3; CDR3 protein: CAISELIGLGQYF; CDR3 DNA: TGTGCCATCAGTGAGTTAATTGGGTTGGGGCAGTACTTC
CDR3 length: 14; clone size: NA; J gene: TRBJ1-2; D gene: TRBD1; V gene: TRBV2; CDR3 protein: CASSPGTGNYGYTF; CDR3 DNA: TGTGCCAGCAGCCCCGGGACAGGGAACTATGGCTACACCTTC
CDR3 length: 14; clone size: NA; J gene: TRBJ2-7; D gene: NA; V gene: TRBV6-1; CDR3 protein: CASSEANPTYEQYF; CDR3 DNA: TGTGCCAGCAGTGAAGCTAACCCCACCTACGAGCAGTACTTC
CDR3 length: 15; clone size: NA; J gene: TRBJ2-5; D gene: TRBD1; V gene: TRBV6-1; CDR3 protein: CASSASGTGVETQYF; CDR3 DNA: TGTGCCAGCAGTGCTTCCGGGACAGGGGTGGAGACCCAGTACTTC
CDR3 length: 11; clone size: NA; J gene: TRBJ2-1; D gene: NA; V gene: TRBV20-1; CDR3 protein: CSAKGSNEQFF; CDR3 DNA: TGCAGTGCTAAGGGGTCCAATGAGCAGTTCTTC
CDR3 length: 11; clone size: NA; J gene: TRBJ1-1; D gene: NA; V gene: TRBV28; CDR3 protein: CASSGGTEAFF; CDR3 DNA: TGTGCCAGCAGTGGGGGCACTGAAGCTTTCTTT
CDR3 length: 15; clone size: NA; J gene: TRBJ1-5; D gene: NA; V gene: TRBV18; CDR3 protein: CASSPLALSNQPQHF; CDR3 DNA: TGTGCCAGCTCACCCCTGGCTCTTAGCAATCAGCCCCAGCATTTT
CDR3 length: 18; clone size: NA; J gene: TRBJ2-3; D gene: TRBD1; V gene: TRBV5-1; CDR3 protein: CASNMQTTGSVSADTQYF; CDR3 DNA: TGCGCCAGCAACATGCAGACGACAGGGAGTGTTTCGGCAGATACGCAGTATTTT
CDR3 length: 14; clone size: NA; J gene: TRBJ2-1; D gene: NA; V gene: TRBV10-3; CDR3 protein: CAISELLGANEQFF; CDR3 DNA: TGTGCCATCAGTGAGCTCCTTGGGGCCAATGAGCAGTTCTTC
CDR3 length: 14; clone size: NA; J gene: TRBJ1-1; D gene: TRBD1; V gene: TRBV28; CDR3 protein: CASSSGTVRTEAFF; CDR3 DNA: TGTGCCAGCAGTTCCGGGACAGTGCGCACTGAAGCTTTCTTT
CDR3 length: 13; clone size: NA; J gene: TRBJ2-5; D gene: NA; V gene: TRBV28; CDR3 protein: CASISGYLETQYF; CDR3 DNA: TGTGCCAGCATTTCAGGGTATCTAGAGACCCAGTACTTC
CDR3 length: 15; clone size: once; J gene: TRBJ1-4; D gene: TRBD1; V gene: TRBV29-1; CDR3 protein: CSVEDSTRGREKLFF; CDR3 DNA: TGCAGCGTTGAAGATTCTACCAGGGGGAGAGAAAAACTGTTTTTT